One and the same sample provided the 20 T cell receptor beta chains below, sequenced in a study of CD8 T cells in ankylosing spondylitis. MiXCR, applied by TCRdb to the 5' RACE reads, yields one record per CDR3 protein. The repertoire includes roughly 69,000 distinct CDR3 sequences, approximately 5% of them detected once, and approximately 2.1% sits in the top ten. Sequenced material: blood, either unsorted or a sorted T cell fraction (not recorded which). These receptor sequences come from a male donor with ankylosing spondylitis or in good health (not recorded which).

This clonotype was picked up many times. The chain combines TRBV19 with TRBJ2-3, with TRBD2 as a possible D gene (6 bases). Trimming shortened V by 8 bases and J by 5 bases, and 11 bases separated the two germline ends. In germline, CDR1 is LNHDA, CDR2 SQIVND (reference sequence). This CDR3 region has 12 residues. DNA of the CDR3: TGTGCCAGTGGGGGGAGAGTAGATACGCAGTATTTT. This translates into CASGGRVDTQYF.

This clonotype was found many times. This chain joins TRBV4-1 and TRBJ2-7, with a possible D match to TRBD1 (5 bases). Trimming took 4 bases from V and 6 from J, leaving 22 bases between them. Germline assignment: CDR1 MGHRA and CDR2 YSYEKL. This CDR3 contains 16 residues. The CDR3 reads CASSPSYLTVGLEQYF. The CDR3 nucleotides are TGCGCCAGCAGCCCAAGCTATTTGACAGTGGGGCTCGAGCAGTACTTC.

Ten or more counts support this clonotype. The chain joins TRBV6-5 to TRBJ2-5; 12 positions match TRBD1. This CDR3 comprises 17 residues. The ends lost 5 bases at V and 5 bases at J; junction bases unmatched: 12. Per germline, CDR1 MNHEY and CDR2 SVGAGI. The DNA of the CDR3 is TGTGCCAGCAGTAACCCCCCCGGGACAGGGGGCGATGAGACCCAGTACTTC. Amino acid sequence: CASSNPPGTGGDETQYF.

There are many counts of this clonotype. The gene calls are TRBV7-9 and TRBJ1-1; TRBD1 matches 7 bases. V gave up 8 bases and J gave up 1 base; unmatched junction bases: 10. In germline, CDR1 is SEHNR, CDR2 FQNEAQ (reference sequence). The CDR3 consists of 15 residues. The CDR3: CASRTRTGPNTEAFF. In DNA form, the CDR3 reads TGTGCCAGCCGAACTCGGACAGGCCCGAACACTGAAGCTTTCTTT.

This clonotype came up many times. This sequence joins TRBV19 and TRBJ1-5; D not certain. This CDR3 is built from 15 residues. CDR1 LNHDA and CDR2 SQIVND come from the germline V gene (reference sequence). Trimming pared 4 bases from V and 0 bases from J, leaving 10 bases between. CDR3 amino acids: CASSTTGHSNQPQHF. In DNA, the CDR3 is TGTGCCAGTAGTACTACTGGGCATAGCAATCAGCCCCAGCATTTT.

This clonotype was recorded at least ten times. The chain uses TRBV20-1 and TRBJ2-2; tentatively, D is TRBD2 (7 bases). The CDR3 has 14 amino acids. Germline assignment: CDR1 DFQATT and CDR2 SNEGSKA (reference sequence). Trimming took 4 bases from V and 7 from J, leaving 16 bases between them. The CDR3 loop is CSAKGGGVHGELFF. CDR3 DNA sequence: TGCAGTGCTAAGGGGGGGGGTGTTCACGGGGAGCTGTTTTTT.

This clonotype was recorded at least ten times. The DNA for the CDR3 is TGTGCCAGCAGGGACACCGCCGGGGTCCAGTATTTT. Protein: CASRDTAGVQYF. The rearrangement joins TRBV6-4 to TRBJ2-3; D possibly uses TRBD1 or TRBD2 (5 bases each). This CDR3 is 12 amino acids long. Germline CDR1 and CDR2: MRHNA and SNTAGT. V was clipped by 6 bases and J by 12 bases, with 16 bases between them.

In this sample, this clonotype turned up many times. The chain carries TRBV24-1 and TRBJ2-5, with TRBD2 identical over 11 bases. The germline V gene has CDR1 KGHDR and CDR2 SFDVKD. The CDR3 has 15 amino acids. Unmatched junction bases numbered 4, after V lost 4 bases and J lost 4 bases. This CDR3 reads CATSDLAGGLETQYF. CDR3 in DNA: TGTGCCACCAGTGACCTAGCGGGGGGTTTAGAGACCCAGTACTTC.

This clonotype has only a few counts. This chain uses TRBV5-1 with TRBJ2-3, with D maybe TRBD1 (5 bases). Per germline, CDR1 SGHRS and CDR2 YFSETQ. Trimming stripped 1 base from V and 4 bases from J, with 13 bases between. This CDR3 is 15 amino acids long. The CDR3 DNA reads TGCGCCAGCAGCTTGAATGGGGCGCACCCAGATACGCAGTATTTT. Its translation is CASSLNGAHPDTQYF.

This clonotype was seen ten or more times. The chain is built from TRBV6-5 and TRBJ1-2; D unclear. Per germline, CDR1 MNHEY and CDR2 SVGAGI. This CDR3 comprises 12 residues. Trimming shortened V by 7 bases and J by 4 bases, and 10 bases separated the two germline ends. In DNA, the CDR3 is TGTGCCAGCACCAACACAGCCTATGGCTACACCTTC. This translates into CASTNTAYGYTF.

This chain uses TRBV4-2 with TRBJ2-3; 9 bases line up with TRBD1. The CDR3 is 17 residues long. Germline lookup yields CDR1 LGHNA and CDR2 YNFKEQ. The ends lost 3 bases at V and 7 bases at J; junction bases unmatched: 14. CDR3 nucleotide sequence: TGTGCCAGCAGCCAGGGCTCCGGGACAGGGTCCAGGAATACGCAGTATTTT. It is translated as CASSQGSGTGSRNTQYF.

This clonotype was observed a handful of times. CDR3 nucleotide sequence: TGTGCCAGCAGCCGTCGGGCTAGCGGGGGGGTTAGTACAGATACGCAGTATTTT. Protein sequence: CASSRRASGGVSTDTQYF. The chain couples TRBV11-2 to TRBJ2-3; 12 bases map to TRBD2. V gave up 5 bases and J gave up 3 bases; unmatched junction bases: 12. Germline V gene sequence: CDR1 SGHAT, CDR2 FQNNGV. The CDR3 is 18 amino acids.

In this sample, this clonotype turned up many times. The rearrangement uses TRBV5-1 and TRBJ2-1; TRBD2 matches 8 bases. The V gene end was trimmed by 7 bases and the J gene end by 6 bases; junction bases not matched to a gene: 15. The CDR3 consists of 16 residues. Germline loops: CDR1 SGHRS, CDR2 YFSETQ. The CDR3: CASSRGGFSLINEQFF. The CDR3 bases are TGCGCCAGCTCTCGGGGGGGGTTCTCCCTTATCAATGAGCAGTTCTTC.

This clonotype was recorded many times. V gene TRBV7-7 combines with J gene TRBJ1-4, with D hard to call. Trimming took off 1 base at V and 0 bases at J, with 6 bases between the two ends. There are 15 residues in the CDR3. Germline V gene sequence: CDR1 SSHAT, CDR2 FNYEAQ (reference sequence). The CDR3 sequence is CASSLGLATNEKLFF. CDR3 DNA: TGTGCCAGCAGCTTAGGTCTTGCAACTAATGAAAAACTGTTTTTT.

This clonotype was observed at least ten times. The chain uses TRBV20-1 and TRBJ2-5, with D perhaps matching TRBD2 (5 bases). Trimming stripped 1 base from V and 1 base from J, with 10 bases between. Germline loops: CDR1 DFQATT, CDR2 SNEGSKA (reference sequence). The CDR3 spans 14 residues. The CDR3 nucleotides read TGCAGTGCTAGAGGGCTCGGGGTCCAAGAGACCCAGTACTTC. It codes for CSARGLGVQETQYF.

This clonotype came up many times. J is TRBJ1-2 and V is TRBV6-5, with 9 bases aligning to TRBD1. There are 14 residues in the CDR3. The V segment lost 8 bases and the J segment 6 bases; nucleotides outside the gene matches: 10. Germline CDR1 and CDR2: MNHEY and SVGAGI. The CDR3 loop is CASRNRDRVHGYTF. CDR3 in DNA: TGTGCCAGCCGTAACCGGGACAGGGTTCATGGCTACACCTTC.

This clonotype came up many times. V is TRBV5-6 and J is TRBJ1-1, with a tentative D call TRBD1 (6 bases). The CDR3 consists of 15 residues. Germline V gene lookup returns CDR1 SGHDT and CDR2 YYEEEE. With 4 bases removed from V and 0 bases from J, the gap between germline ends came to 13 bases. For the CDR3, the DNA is TGTGCCAGCAGCGTAACCGGGGGCATGAACACTGAAGCTTTCTTT. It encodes CASSVTGGMNTEAFF.

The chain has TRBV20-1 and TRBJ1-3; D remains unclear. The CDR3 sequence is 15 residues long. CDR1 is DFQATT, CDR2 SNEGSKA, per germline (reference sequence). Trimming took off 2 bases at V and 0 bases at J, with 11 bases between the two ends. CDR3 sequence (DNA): TGCAGTGCTAGATCAGAAACGTACTCTGGAAACACCATATATTTT. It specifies CSARSETYSGNTIYF.

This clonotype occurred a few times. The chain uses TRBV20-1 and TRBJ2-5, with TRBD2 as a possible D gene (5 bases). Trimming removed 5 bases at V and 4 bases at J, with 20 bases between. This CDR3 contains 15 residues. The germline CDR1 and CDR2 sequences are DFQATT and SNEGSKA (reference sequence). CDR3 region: CSAYQSQASRETQYF. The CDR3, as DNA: TGCAGTGCTTACCAATCCCAGGCTAGCAGAGAGACCCAGTACTTC.

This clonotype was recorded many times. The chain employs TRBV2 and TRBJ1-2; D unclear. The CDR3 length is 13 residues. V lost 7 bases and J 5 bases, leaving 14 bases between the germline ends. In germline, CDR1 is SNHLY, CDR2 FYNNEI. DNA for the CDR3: TGTGCCAGCACTCCCACCGGGGATTATGGCTACACCTTC. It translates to CASTPTGDYGYTF.